This TCR beta chain comes out of a study of blood T cells in healthy people across ages. Overall study context: Per every two T cells, about one barcoded beta molecule was captured by template switching.

Germline assignment: CDR1 WSHSY and CDR2 SAAADI. The CDR3 has 14 amino acids. With 3 bases clipped from V and 11 bases from J, the junction kept 12 bases outside the gene matches. The second PCR ran about 6 to 11 cycles with a sample-barcoded 5' primer and J-beta primers. TCRdb re-derived calls from the 5' RACE reads in MiXCR, one entry per CDR3 protein. The sample lists 630,000 or so distinct CDR3 sequences; approximately 30% were seen once. This receptor was taken from a woman over 75 in good health. The rearrangement joins TRBV10-2 to TRBJ2-5; the match to TRBD2 covers 7 bases. The sequencing input was blood. The CDR3 nucleotides are TGCGCCAGCAGTGACGAGCGTCAGCGGCGGGAGCAGTACTTC. It yields the protein CASSDERQRREQYF.